The 9 T cell receptor beta chains presented below share a single source sample, sequenced in a study of response to subunit inactivated influenza vaccine. TCRdb re-called the RT-PCR reads through MiXCR, storing one row per CDR3 protein. The table has 700,000 to 900,000 distinct CDR3 sequences, 21% seen once. Specimen: PBMCs from blood, collected about 5 days after vaccination. These receptors originate from a man aged 45-65 years who received an inactivated influenza vaccine.

This clonotype showed up just a few times. The chain couples TRBV7-9 to TRBJ1-2; the D is unclear. This CDR3 contains 13 residues. Trimming left V 5 bases short and J 8 bases short, with 15 bases between. Germline CDR1 and CDR2: SEHNR and FQNEAQ (reference sequence). CDR3 residues: CASSQNGREGYTF. CDR3 coding DNA: TGTGCCAGCAGCCAAAATGGGAGAGAGGGCTACACCTTC.

The rearrangement joins TRBV21-1 to TRBJ2-3; the table calls TRBD1, which could not be checked here. TRBV21-1 has pseudogene status. The CDR3 extends over 15 amino acids. CDR3 residues: CAGFGTPTRTDTQYF. The CDR3 nucleotides are TGTGCCGGATTCGGGACCCCAACCCGCACAGATACGCAGTATTTT.

The chain recombines TRBV18 with TRBJ2-7, with TRBD1 identical over 9 bases. CDR1 and CDR2 (germline): KGHSH, LQKENI. The CDR3 length is 14 residues. V gave up 5 bases and J gave up 6 bases; unmatched junction bases: 8. CDR3 loop: CASSVRDRAGEQYF. The CDR3 region has the DNA TGTGCCAGCTCAGTCCGGGACAGGGCTGGCGAGCAGTACTTC.

The V call is TRBV11-1, the J call TRBJ2-7; 10 positions match TRBD2. V trimming: 1 base; J trimming: 4 bases; junction bases outside the gene matches: 7. In germline, CDR1 is SGHAT, CDR2 FQDESV (reference sequence). The CDR3 loop spans 16 amino acids. DNA of the CDR3: TGTGCCAGCAGCTTAGTCGCTAGCGGGAGCTATTACGAGCAGTACTTC. This codes for CASSLVASGSYYEQYF.

This clonotype was detected a few times. V usage is TRBV12-3 or TRBV12-4 and J usage is TRBJ2-7, with TRBD1 matching over 7 bases. The CDR3 extends over 16 amino acids. The trim removed 2 bases at V and 1 base at J, leaving 8 bases unmatched. CDR3 in amino acids: CASSLRPKQGSYEQYF. The DNA of the CDR3 is TGTGCCAGCAGTTTACGGCCAAAACAGGGGTCCTACGAGCAGTACTTC.

This clonotype was seen more than once but under ten times. The chain couples TRBV3-1 to TRBJ1-3; D not certain. V was trimmed by 2 bases and J by 0 bases, leaving 11 bases between them. The CDR3 sequence is 16 residues long. Germline loops: CDR1 LGHDT, CDR2 YNNKEL (reference sequence). For the CDR3, the DNA is TGTGCCAGCAGCCAAAACACCCCCAGCTCTGGAAACACCATATATTTT. It translates to CASSQNTPSSGNTIYF. The full variable domain, completed using reference TRBV3-1 and TRBJ1-3, is DTAVSQTPKYLVTQMGNDKSIKCEQNLGHDTMYWYKQDSKKFLKIMFSYNNKELIINETVPNRFSPKSPDKAHLNLHINSLELGDSAVYFCASSQNTPSSGNTIYFGEGSWLTVV.

This chain connects TRBV29-1 to TRBJ1-3; unclear D gene. Germline V lookup: CDR1 SQVTM, CDR2 ANQGSEA. The CDR3 is made up of 11 amino acids. V was clipped by 7 bases and J by 4 bases, with 8 bases between them. The CDR3, as DNA: TGCAGCGCAGATGTAGGAAACACCATATATTTT. It translates to CSADVGNTIYF.

This clonotype was counted only a few times. This chain links TRBV6-1 with TRBJ2-1; 14 bases agree with TRBD2. Trimming at V came to 6 bases and at J to 6 bases, leaving 4 bases not matched to a gene. The CDR3 has 15 residues. Germline values: CDR1 MNHNS, CDR2 SASEGT. In DNA, the CDR3 is TGTGCCAGCAGGAGGACTAGCGGGGGGACCAATGAGCAGTTCTTC. Residues: CASRRTSGGTNEQFF.

This clonotype was recorded a few times. This chain links TRBV12-3 or TRBV12-4 with TRBJ2-5; 9 nucleotides align to TRBD2. The CDR3 runs 14 residues. V lost 6 bases and J lost 6; bases outside the gene matches: 8. The CDR3 sequence is CASSSSSGRQTQYF. CDR3 bases: TGTGCCAGCAGCTCCTCGAGCGGGAGGCAGACCCAGTACTTC.